This TCR beta chain is from a study of cytomegalovirus exposure and HLA in healthy donors. Study-wide points: In a later analysis, TCR association rates varied by HLA locus: DRB1 most, HLA-C fewest. Researchers left out some V segments, among them TRBV6-2 and TRBV6-3, as indistinguishable. The later analysis indicated that the majority of CMV-associated TCR beta chains appeared HLA-restricted. Earlier results showed most TCR beta V segments being productive about 87% or about 30% of the time.

In the case of this clone: Its antigen is unknown.

This PCR relied on a set of 60 Vbeta primers and 13 Jbeta primers. The table came from immunoSEQ multiplex PCR; TCRdb's copy has only in-frame clones and leaves some out. The profile covers around 150,000 clones, with roughly 85% appearing a single time and approximately 9.4% taken by the ten largest. The CDR3 has 15 amino acids. Unmatched junction bases numbered 4, after V lost 2 bases and J lost 4 bases. Germline V CDR1 and CDR2: KGHSH, LQKENI. The receptor comes from a man aged 18-30 years in good health and CMV-seropositive. The genes are TRBV18 and TRBJ1-5; TRBD1 matches at 8 bases. The specimen sequenced was PBMCs. In DNA, the CDR3 is TGTGCCAGCTCACCAGGACAGGGAGGAAATCAGCCCCAGCATTTT. As protein: CASSPGQGGNQPQHF.